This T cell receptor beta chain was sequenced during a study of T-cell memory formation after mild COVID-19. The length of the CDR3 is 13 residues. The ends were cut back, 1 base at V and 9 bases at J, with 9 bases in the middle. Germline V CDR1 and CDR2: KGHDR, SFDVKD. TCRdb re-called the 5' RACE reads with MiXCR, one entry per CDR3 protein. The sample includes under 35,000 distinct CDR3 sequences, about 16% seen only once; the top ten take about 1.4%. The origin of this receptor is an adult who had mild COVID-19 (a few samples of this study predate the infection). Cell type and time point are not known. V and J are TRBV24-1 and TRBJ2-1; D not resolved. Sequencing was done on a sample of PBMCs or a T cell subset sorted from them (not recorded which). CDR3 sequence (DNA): TGTGCCACCAGTGATTTAATGGGTGGTGAGCAGTTCTTC. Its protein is CATSDLMGGEQFF.